Below, 21 T cell receptor beta chains from the same sample are listed, as sequenced in a study of T cells in Graves' hyperthyroidism and ophthalmopathy. Amplification of TCR beta CDR3 regions used RNA as the template. HTBI primers drove first-round RT-PCR of the TCR CDR3. TCRdb fed the multiplex PCR reads into MiXCR, producing one record per CDR3 protein. The sample holds over 250,000 distinct CDR3 sequences, 20% to 25% seen once. The sequencing input was blood. These receptors were collected from a man aged 35-49 years with Graves' hyperthyroidism that later progressed to Graves' ophthalmopathy.

This clonotype appeared many times. V is TRBV5-1 and J is TRBJ1-1, with D unresolved. The V gene's germline CDR1 is SGHRS and CDR2 YFSETQ. V was cut by 0 bases and J by 3 bases, with 9 bases left in between. The CDR3 covers 14 residues. The CDR3 protein is CASSLAFRYTEAFF. The CDR3 nucleotides read TGCGCCAGCAGCTTGGCCTTCCGGTACACTGAAGCTTTCTTT.

This clonotype has at least ten counts. The V and J genes are TRBV6-1 and TRBJ2-2; TRBD1 or TRBD2 may be the D gene (5 bases each). V dropped 5 bases and J dropped 1 base, with 11 bases sitting between them. From germline, CDR1 is MNHNS and CDR2 SASEGT. CDR3 length: 15 amino acids. As DNA, the CDR3 is TGTGCCAGCAGTACCTGGGACGGGAACACCGGGGAGCTGTTTTTT. Translation: CASSTWDGNTGELFF.

This clonotype was seen ten or more times. Here the CDR3 reads CASSLAWDRGSSYGYTF. For the CDR3, the DNA is TGTGCCAGCAGCTTAGCGTGGGACAGGGGCTCGAGCTATGGCTACACCTTC. The genes are TRBV7-2 and TRBJ1-2; 10 nucleotides line up with TRBD1. The CDR3 spans 17 residues. In germline, CDR1 is SGHTA, CDR2 FQGNSA. The J segment lost 4 bases and the V segment lost 0 bases, leaving 8 bases of the junction unmatched. The full variable domain, completed using reference TRBV7-2 and TRBJ1-2, is GAGVSQSPSNKVTEKGKDVELRCDPISGHTALYWYRQSLGQGLEFLIYFQGNSAPDKSGLPSDRFSAERTGGSVSTLTIQRTQQEDSAVYLCASSLAWDRGSSYGYTFGSGTRLTVV.

This clonotype was seen repeatedly, ten times or more. This chain links TRBV5-1 with TRBJ2-7; unclear D gene. This CDR3 has 15 residues. Trimming took off 4 bases at V and 4 bases at J, with 18 bases between the two ends. In germline, CDR1 is SGHRS, CDR2 YFSETQ. CDR3 loop: CASSGPLDGKYEQYF. As DNA, the CDR3 is TGCGCCAGCAGCGGGCCCTTGGATGGGAAATACGAGCAGTACTTC.

This clonotype was detected many times. V is TRBV20-1 and J is TRBJ2-7; D not certain. Trimming removed 7 bases from V and 3 bases from J, with 19 bases in between. CDR3 size: 14 residues. CDR1 is DFQATT and CDR2 is SNEGSKA in the germline V gene (reference sequence). CDR3 sequence: CSVPAPLTRYEQYF. Here the CDR3 DNA reads TGCAGTGTACCCGCGCCGCTTACCCGCTACGAGCAGTACTTC.

J is TRBJ2-7 and V is TRBV20-1; 8 positions agree with TRBD2. Germline V gene lookup returns CDR1 DFQATT and CDR2 SNEGSKA (reference sequence). V lost 4 bases and J lost 1; bases outside the gene matches: 6. The CDR3 has 14 residues. The CDR3: CSAKTGGRSYEQYF. The CDR3 DNA follows: TGCAGTGCTAAAACGGGCGGGAGGTCCTACGAGCAGTACTTC.

There are many counts of this clonotype. The chain joins TRBV29-1 to TRBJ1-2; no clear D. The CDR3 length is 13 residues. Looked up from germline, CDR1 is SQVTM and CDR2 is ANQGSEA. V dropped 3 bases and J dropped 0 bases, with 8 bases sitting between them. The CDR3 nucleotides read TGCAGCGTTGAGGTTACAGCTAACTATGGCTACACCTTC. It encodes CSVEVTANYGYTF.

This clonotype was detected many times. The chain carries TRBV30 and TRBJ2-7, with D uncertain. V lost 2 bases, J lost 0 bases, and 11 bases lay in between. CDR1 is GTSNPN and CDR2 is SVGIG in the germline V gene (reference sequence). The CDR3 totals 14 residues. CDR3 sequence (DNA): TGTGCCTGGAGTCCACACAGCGCCTCCTACGAGCAGTACTTC. The encoded protein is CAWSPHSASYEQYF.

This clonotype was observed at least ten times. The chain uses TRBV5-1 and TRBJ2-7; possible D gene TRBD2, 5 bases. The V end was cut by 0 bases, the J end by 2 bases, with 12 bases between. Germline V gene sequence: CDR1 SGHRS, CDR2 YFSETQ. There are 15 residues in the CDR3. The CDR3 DNA is TGCGCCAGCAGCTTGGGACTAAATTTTCCCTACGAGCAGTACTTC. It specifies CASSLGLNFPYEQYF.

The gene calls are TRBV10-3 and TRBJ1-2; 8 bases align to TRBD1. V shed 11 bases and J 3 bases; nucleotides not matched to a gene: 8. Germline loops: CDR1 ENHRY, CDR2 SYGVKD. This CDR3 is built from 13 residues. The CDR3 reads CAVSPGQDYGYTF. In DNA, the CDR3 is TGTGCCGTATCCCCGGGACAGGACTATGGCTACACCTTC.

This clonotype was observed many times. V usage is TRBV7-9 and J usage is TRBJ2-7; 8 bases are a match to TRBD1. Germline CDR1 SEHNR, CDR2 FQNEAQ (reference sequence). V was clipped by 2 bases and J by 6 bases; unmatched bases: 6. The CDR3 covers 14 residues. The CDR3 here is CASSLNGQGSEQYF. In nucleotides, the CDR3 is TGTGCCAGCAGCTTAAACGGACAGGGCAGCGAGCAGTACTTC.

In this sample, this clonotype turned up many times. The gene calls are TRBV6-2 or TRBV6-3 and TRBJ1-1; D ambiguous. V lost 5 bases to trimming and J lost 8 bases, with 9 bases between them. The CDR3 loop spans 11 amino acids. In germline, CDR1 is MNHEY, CDR2 SVGEGT. The DNA for the CDR3 is TGTGCCAGCAGTCCCGCGGACGAAGCTTTCTTT. This sequence encodes CASSPADEAFF.

CDR3 protein: CASSHHRAANSYNSPLHF. As DNA, the CDR3 is TGTGCCAGTTCGCATCACCGGGCCGCCAACTCCTATAATTCACCCCTCCACTTT. This sequence joins TRBV6-2 or TRBV6-3 and TRBJ1-6; unclear D gene. CDR1 is MNHEY, CDR2 SVGEGT, per germline. CDR3 length: 18 amino acids. V was trimmed by 9 bases and J by 0 bases, leaving 21 bases between them.

This clonotype was seen many times. The chain uses TRBV5-5 and TRBJ1-2, with D tentatively TRBD1 (5 bases). Deletions cut 6 bases from V and 7 bases from J, with 16 bases between. CDR3 length equals 13 residues. Germline-derived CDR1 and CDR2 are SGHKS and YYEKEE (reference sequence). For the CDR3, the DNA is TGTGCCAGCAAGGGATTCGGGACGATTGGCTACACCTTC. It codes for CASKGFGTIGYTF.

The chain is built from TRBV29-1 and TRBJ1-1, with TRBD1 identical over 9 bases. The CDR3 runs to 18 residues. Trimming cost V 4 bases and J 0 bases; bases outside gene matches: 15. CDR1 and CDR2 from the germline V gene are SQVTM and ANQGSEA. For the CDR3, the DNA is TGCAGCGTTGCAGGCCAGGTGGACAGGGGAATAATGAACACTGAAGCTTTCTTT. Its translation is CSVAGQVDRGIMNTEAFF.

In this sample, this clonotype turned up many times. This chain joins TRBV20-1 and TRBJ1-5; unclear D gene. The germline gives CDR1 DFQATT, CDR2 SNEGSKA (reference sequence). CDR3 length equals 15 residues. V was trimmed by 4 bases and J by 4 bases, leaving 17 bases between them. The CDR3: CSAIPQGVGNQPQHF. The CDR3 coding sequence is TGCAGTGCTATACCCCAAGGCGTAGGTAATCAGCCCCAGCATTTT.

This chain connects TRBV6-2 or TRBV6-3 to TRBJ1-2; 7 bases are a match to TRBD1. CDR3 size: 16 residues. Losses at the gene ends were 4 bases for V and 3 bases for J; bases not matched to a gene: 11. From germline, CDR1 is MNHEY and CDR2 SVGEGT. DNA for the CDR3: TGTGCCAGCAGTTCTGAAGACAGGGTAGTAGACTATGGCTACACCTTC. Its translation is CASSSEDRVVDYGYTF.

This clonotype was counted many times. The chain is built from TRBV10-3 and TRBJ2-5, with TRBD1 as a possible D gene (6 bases). The CDR3 is 14 amino acids. V was cut by 0 bases and J by 8 bases, with 13 bases left in between. Germline-derived CDR1 and CDR2 are ENHRY and SYGVKD. CDR3 bases: TGTGCCATCAGTGAGTCGGCAGAGGGGACAACCCAGTACTTC. It is translated as CAISESAEGTTQYF.

The table lists this clonotype with many counts. The genes are TRBV12-3 or TRBV12-4 and TRBJ1-6; D is perhaps TRBD1 (6 bases). The CDR3 extends over 13 amino acids. V shed 1 base and J shed 9 bases, with 7 bases lying between them. The CDR3 nucleotides read TGTGCCAGCAGTTTAGACAGGGCTTCACCCCTCCACTTT. Its translation: CASSLDRASPLHF.

In this sample, this clonotype turned up many times. The J gene is TRBJ1-1, the V gene TRBV12-3 or TRBV12-4, with D uncertain. Trimming took off 6 bases at V and 10 bases at J, with 12 bases between the two ends. The CDR3 extends over 11 amino acids. The CDR3 here is CASSTVLGAFF. CDR3 DNA: TGTGCCAGCAGCACCGTACTCGGAGCTTTCTTT.

This clonotype has a count of ten or more. The chain carries TRBV9 and TRBJ1-2; D not resolved. Germline lookup yields CDR1 SGDLS and CDR2 YYNGEE. The CDR3 loop spans 13 amino acids. With 4 bases removed from V and 1 base from J, the gap between germline ends came to 8 bases. As DNA, the CDR3 is TGTGCCAGCAGCACCGGCGGTAACTATGGCTACACCTTC. Its protein product is CASSTGGNYGYTF.